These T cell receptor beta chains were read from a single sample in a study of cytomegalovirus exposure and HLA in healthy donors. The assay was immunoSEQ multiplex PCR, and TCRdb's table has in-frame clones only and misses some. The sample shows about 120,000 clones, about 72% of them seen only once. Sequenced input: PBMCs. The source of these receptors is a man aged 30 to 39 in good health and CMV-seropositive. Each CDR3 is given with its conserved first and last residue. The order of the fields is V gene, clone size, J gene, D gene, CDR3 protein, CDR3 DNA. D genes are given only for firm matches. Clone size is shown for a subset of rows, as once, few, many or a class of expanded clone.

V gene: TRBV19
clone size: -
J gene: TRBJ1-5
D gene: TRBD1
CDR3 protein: CASSSTDRGGNQPQHF
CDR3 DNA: TGTGCCAGTAGTTCTACGGACAGGGGAGGCAATCAGCCCCAGCATTTT

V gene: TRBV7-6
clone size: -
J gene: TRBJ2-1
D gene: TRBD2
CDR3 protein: CASSLGGGRALDEQFF
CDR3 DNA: TGTGCCAGCAGCTTAGGGGGCGGGAGGGCCCTCGATGAGCAGTTCTTC

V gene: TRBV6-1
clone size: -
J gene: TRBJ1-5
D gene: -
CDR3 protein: CASSEDGAVNQPQHF
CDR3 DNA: TGTGCCAGCAGTGAAGATGGGGCCGTAAATCAGCCCCAGCATTTT

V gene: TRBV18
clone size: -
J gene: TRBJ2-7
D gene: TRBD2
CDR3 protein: CASSPAGGYEQYF
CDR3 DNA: TGTGCCAGCTCACCAGCGGGAGGGTACGAGCAGTACTTC

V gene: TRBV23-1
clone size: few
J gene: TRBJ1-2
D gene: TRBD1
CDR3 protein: CASSQYRGLANYGYTF
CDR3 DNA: TGCGCCAGCAGTCAATACAGGGGTCTTGCTAACTATGGCTACACCTTC

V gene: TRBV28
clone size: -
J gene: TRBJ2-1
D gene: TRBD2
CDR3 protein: CASSSNKLAGLYNEQFF
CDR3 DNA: TGTGCCAGCAGTTCCAATAAACTAGCGGGCCTCTACAATGAGCAGTTCTTC

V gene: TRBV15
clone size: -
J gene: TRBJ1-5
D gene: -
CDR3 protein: CATSSRGNQPQHF
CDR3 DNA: TGTGCCACCAGCAGTCGGGGAAATCAGCCCCAGCATTTT

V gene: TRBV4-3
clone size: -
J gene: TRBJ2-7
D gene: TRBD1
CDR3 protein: CASSQWTGAYEQYF
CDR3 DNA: TGCGCCAGCAGCCAGTGGACAGGAGCCTACGAGCAGTACTTC

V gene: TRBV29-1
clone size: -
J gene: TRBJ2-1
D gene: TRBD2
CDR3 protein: CSVEGTSGANEQFF
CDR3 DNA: TGCAGCGTTGAAGGGACTAGCGGGGCCAATGAGCAGTTCTTC

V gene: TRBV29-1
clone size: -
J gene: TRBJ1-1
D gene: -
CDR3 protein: CSVRSQGITEAFF
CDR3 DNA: TGCAGCGTTAGATCACAGGGTATCACTGAAGCTTTCTTT

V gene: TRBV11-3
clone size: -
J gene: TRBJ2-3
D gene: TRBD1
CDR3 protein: CASSSQGASTDTQYF
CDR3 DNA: TGTGCCAGCAGCTCGCAGGGGGCTAGCACAGATACGCAGTATTTT

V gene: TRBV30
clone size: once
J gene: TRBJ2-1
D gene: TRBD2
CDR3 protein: CACQTSGKWGEQFF
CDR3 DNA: TGTGCCTGTCAAACTAGCGGGAAGTGGGGAGAGCAGTTCTTC

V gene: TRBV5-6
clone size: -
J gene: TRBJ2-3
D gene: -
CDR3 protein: CASSLVRTDTQYF
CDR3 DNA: TGTGCCAGCAGCTTGGTGAGGACAGATACGCAGTATTTT

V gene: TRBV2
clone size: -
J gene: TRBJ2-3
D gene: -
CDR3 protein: CASSPSTDTQYF
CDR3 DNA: TGTGCCAGCAGCCCTTCCACAGATACGCAGTATTTT

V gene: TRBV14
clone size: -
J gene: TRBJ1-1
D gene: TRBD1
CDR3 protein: CASSQLTGLGAEAFF
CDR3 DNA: TGTGCCAGCAGCCAGCTGACAGGGTTAGGGGCTGAAGCTTTCTTT

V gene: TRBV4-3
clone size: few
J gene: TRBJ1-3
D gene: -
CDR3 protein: CASSQAPGFAGAFLSGNTIYF
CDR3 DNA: TGCGCCAGCAGCCAAGCTCCGGGTTTCGCAGGGGCGTTCCTGTCTGGAAACACCATATATTTT

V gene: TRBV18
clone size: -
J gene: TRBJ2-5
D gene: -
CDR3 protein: CASSLQETQYF
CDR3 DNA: TGTGCCAGCTCACTACAAGAGACCCAGTACTTC

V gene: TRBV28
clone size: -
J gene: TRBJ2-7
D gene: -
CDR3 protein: CASSLLGHEQYF
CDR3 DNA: TGTGCCAGCAGTTTACTGGGCCACGAGCAGTACTTC

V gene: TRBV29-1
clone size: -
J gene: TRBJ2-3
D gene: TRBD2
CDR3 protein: CSVGSSGSRGDTQYF
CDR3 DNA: TGCAGCGTTGGATCTAGCGGGAGTCGGGGAGATACGCAGTATTTT

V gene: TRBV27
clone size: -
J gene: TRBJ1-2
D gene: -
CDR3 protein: CASSLNETAGYTF
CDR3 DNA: TGTGCCAGCAGTTTAAATGAGACAGCTGGCTACACCTTC

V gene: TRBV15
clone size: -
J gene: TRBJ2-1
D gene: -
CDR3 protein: CATSRVAGWGENEQFF
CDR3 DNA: TGTGCCACCAGCAGAGTGGCGGGTTGGGGGGAGAATGAGCAGTTCTTC

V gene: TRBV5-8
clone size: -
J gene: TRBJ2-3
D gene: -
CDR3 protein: CASSLVLGFF
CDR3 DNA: TGTGCCAGCAGCTTGGTACTTGGTTTTTTT

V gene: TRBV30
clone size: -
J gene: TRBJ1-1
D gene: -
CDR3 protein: CAWQRSADPNTEAFF
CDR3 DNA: TGTGCCTGGCAACGCTCAGCGGACCCGAACACTGAAGCTTTCTTT

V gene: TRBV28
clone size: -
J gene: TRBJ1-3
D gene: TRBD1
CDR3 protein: CASSPSRDRGDNGNTIYF
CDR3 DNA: TGTGCCAGCAGTCCCTCCCGGGACAGAGGTGATAACGGAAACACCATATATTTT

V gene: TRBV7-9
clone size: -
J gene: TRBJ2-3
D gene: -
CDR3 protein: CASSLPPRLLYGTDTQYF
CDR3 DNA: TGTGCCAGCAGTCTACCCCCGAGGCTACTGTATGGCACAGATACGCAGTATTTT

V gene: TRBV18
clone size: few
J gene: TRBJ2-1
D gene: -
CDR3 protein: CASSPQSGEQFF
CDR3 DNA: TGTGCCAGCTCCCCGCAGTCGGGGGAGCAGTTCTTC

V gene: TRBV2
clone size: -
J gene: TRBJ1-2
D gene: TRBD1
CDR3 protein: CASSEASENRGHGYTF
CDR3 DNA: TGTGCCAGCAGTGAAGCCTCAGAGAACAGGGGGCATGGCTACACCTTC